The 15 T cell receptor beta chains below were found in one sample sequenced in a study of blood T cell repertoires in COVID-19. Only in-frame clones appear in the TCRdb table, and some are missing; sequencing was by immunoSEQ multiplex PCR. The top ten clones hold 2.2% of a sample with about 280,000 clones, around 87% of them seen once. Material: peripheral blood. The receptors were sampled from a woman aged 45-65 years who had recovered from COVID-19.

V gene TRBV14 combines with J gene TRBJ2-5; perhaps TRBD2 as D (5 bases). CDR1 SGHDN and CDR2 FVKESK come from the germline V gene. Deletions cut 0 bases from V and 5 bases from J, with 16 bases between. This CDR3 has 16 amino acids. In nucleotides, the CDR3 is TGTGCCAGCAGCCAAGATAGGCAGGTCAGAGGGGAGACCCAGTACTTC. Translated, it gives CASSQDRQVRGETQYF.

The chain has TRBV28 and TRBJ2-5; TRBD1 aligns across 10 bases. CDR1 MDHEN and CDR2 SYDVKM come from the germline V gene. The CDR3 sequence is 15 residues long. Trimming removed 7 bases from V and 2 bases from J; junction bases left unmatched: 7. The CDR3, as DNA: TGTGCCAGCATGGACAGGGGGTTACGTCAAGAGACCCAGTACTTC. This gives the protein CASMDRGLRQETQYF.

The V call is TRBV28, the J call TRBJ2-2; 9 bases align to TRBD2. This CDR3 has 16 amino acids. Trimming took 5 bases from V and 1 from J; bases not matched to a gene: 5. Germline loops: CDR1 MDHEN, CDR2 SYDVKM. The CDR3 DNA reads TGTGCCAGCAGTCAAGGGACTAGCAGGAACACCGGGGAGCTGTTTTTT. It is translated as CASSQGTSRNTGELFF.

CDR3 in DNA: TGTGCCAGCTCACCCGGGACAGGGGGAATCTACGAGCAGTACTTC. Encoded protein: CASSPGTGGIYEQYF. The genes are TRBV18 and TRBJ2-7; 11 nucleotides line up with TRBD1. The trim removed 3 bases at V and 3 bases at J, leaving 4 bases unmatched. Per the germline V gene, CDR1 is KGHSH and CDR2 is LQKENI. CDR3 length: 15 amino acids. Full variable domain (remainder filled in from reference TRBV18 and TRBJ2-7): NAGVMQNPRHLVRRRGQEARLRCSPMKGHSHVYWYRQLPEEGLKFMVYLQKENIIDESGMPKERFSAEFPKEGPSILRIQQVVRGDSAAYFCASSPGTGGIYEQYFGPGTRLTVT.

This rearrangement joins TRBV9 to TRBJ2-5; D possibly corresponds to TRBD2 (6 bases). The CDR3 has 17 residues. Germline V gene lookup returns CDR1 SGDLS and CDR2 YYNGEE. Trimming shortened V by 0 bases and J by 7 bases, and 22 bases separated the two germline ends. The CDR3 spells CASSVDRGGHSLRTQYF. As DNA, the CDR3 is TGTGCCAGCAGCGTAGACCGCGGAGGGCATTCGTTGCGGACCCAGTACTTC.

The rearrangement links TRBV29-1 to TRBJ2-3; perhaps TRBD1 as D (5 bases). Deletions cut 5 bases from V and 0 bases from J, with 15 bases between. The germline V gene has CDR1 SQVTM and CDR2 ANQGSEA. The CDR3 is made up of 15 amino acids. The CDR3 sequence: CSVWSTAYSTDTQYF. CDR3 nucleotide sequence: TGCAGCGTTTGGTCGACAGCTTATAGCACAGATACGCAGTATTTT.

The chain employs TRBV3-1 (or the pseudogene TRBV3-2) and TRBJ2-1, with a tentative D call TRBD2 (6 bases). The germline CDR1 and CDR2 sequences are LGHDT and YNNKEL (reference sequence). The CDR3 sequence is 16 residues long. The germline V and J ends were trimmed by 4 bases and 5 bases, with 18 bases remaining between them. CDR3: CASSRRPGLTHNEQFF. In DNA form, the CDR3 reads TGTGCCAGCAGCCGCCGACCGGGACTTACTCACAATGAGCAGTTCTTC.

The rearrangement joins TRBV12-5 to TRBJ2-5, with D hard to call. CDR1 and CDR2 (germline): LGHNT, FRNRAP. V lost 0 bases, J lost 4 bases, and 9 bases lay in between. CDR3 length: 14 amino acids. CDR3 sequence (DNA): TGTGCTAGTGGTTTGGTACAGATTTCAGAGACCCAGTACTTC. Encoded protein: CASGLVQISETQYF. The full variable domain, with the rest looked up from reference TRBV12-5 and TRBJ2-5, is DARVTQTPRHKVTEMGQEVTMRCQPILGHNTVFWYRQTMMQGLELLAYFRNRAPLDDSGMPKDRFSAEMPDATLATLKIQPSEPRDSAVYFCASGLVQISETQYFGPGTRLLVL.

The V and J genes are TRBV6-1 and TRBJ2-7; D is possibly TRBD2 (6 bases). V was shortened by 5 bases and J by 2 bases, with 16 bases between the two germline ends. The CDR3 has 15 residues. Germline CDR1 reads MNHNS; CDR2 reads SASEGT. The CDR3 DNA reads TGTGCCAGCAGTCCCTCGGGACGGGGGACCTACGAGCAGTACTTC. The encoded protein is CASSPSGRGTYEQYF.

The chain couples TRBV6-5 to TRBJ1-2; TRBD1 matches at 7 bases. The CDR3 is 14 amino acids. CDR1 and CDR2 from the germline V gene are MNHEY and SVGAGI. J lost 5 bases, V lost 2 bases, and 5 bases had no gene match. Written as DNA, the CDR3 is TGTGCCAGCAGTTACGCGGGGACAGATTATGGCTACACCTTC. Translation gives CASSYAGTDYGYTF.

J is TRBJ2-7 and V is TRBV28, with 9 bases aligning to TRBD1. The germline CDR1 and CDR2 sequences are MDHEN and SYDVKM. Trimming removed 6 bases from V and 5 bases from J; junction bases left unmatched: 11. The CDR3 is 15 residues long. CDR3 in amino acids: CASSPTGGVNHEQYF. The CDR3 DNA sequence: TGTGCCAGCAGCCCTACAGGGGGCGTAAACCACGAGCAGTACTTC.

This clone appeared once. This chain joins TRBV21-1 and TRBJ1-5. TRBV21-1 is classified as a pseudogene. This CDR3 region has 18 residues. CDR3 sequence reads: CASSPPVVIPGKRQPQHF. The CDR3 coding sequence is TGTGCCAGCAGCCCCCCGGTGGTGATTCCCGGTAAGCGGCAGCCCCAGCATTTT.

CDR3 nucleotides: TGTGCCAGCAGCTCTCGGACTAGCGGAATATCCCCGGAGCAGTTCTTC. Translated: CASSSRTSGISPEQFF. This chain links TRBV7-9 with TRBJ2-1; 10 positions agree with TRBD2. V was clipped by 4 bases and J by 10 bases; unmatched bases: 13. CDR3 length: 16 residues. The germline V gene encodes CDR1 SEHNR and CDR2 FQNEAQ (reference sequence).

This rearrangement joins TRBV30 to TRBJ2-7; D may be TRBD2 (7 bases). Looked up from germline, CDR1 is GTSNPN and CDR2 is SVGIG (reference sequence). This CDR3 spans 15 amino acids. V dropped 5 bases and J dropped 2 bases, with 19 bases sitting between them. CDR3 amino acids: CAWGGAGTVTYEQYF. The CDR3 bases are TGTGCCTGGGGGGGGGCCGGGACGGTAACCTACGAGCAGTACTTC.

V is TRBV7-8 and J is TRBJ2-3, with 8 positions matching TRBD1. This CDR3 comprises 16 residues. The trim removed 7 bases at V and 0 bases at J, leaving 9 bases unmatched. Germline V CDR1 and CDR2: SGHVS, FQNEAQ. CDR3 amino acids: CASNPYSGGSTDTQYF. CDR3 nucleotide sequence: TGTGCCAGCAACCCGTACTCAGGGGGCAGCACAGATACGCAGTATTTT.